This T cell receptor beta chain was recovered during a study of post-analysis software for immune sequencing data (dated by TCRdb to about 2015). Concerning the study at large: The recorded disease courses included relapsing-remitting, secondary progressive and progressive-relapsing multiple sclerosis, and some patients had no subtype annotation. The patient repertoires were set against 11 previously published healthy control repertoires from donors whose ages ranged from about 6 to 26 years. A subset of samples was prepared in parallel using single-end sample barcoding, then pooled and co-amplified after Illumina adapter ligation. General study outcomes and caveats: Direct clustering with F measure showed strong co-clustering of samples prepared in the same batch, prompting a batch-effect correction. The multiple sclerosis patient group was slightly younger than the control group. About five TRBV segments, including TRBV5-6, TRBV5-1 and TRBV20-1, were significantly more frequent in patients than controls. Significantly lower normalized Chao1 diversity was found in multiple sclerosis patients than in controls, suggesting substantial peripheral T-cell clonal expansion.

To prepare the library, PCR was applied. Sequencing was performed on an Illumina HiSeq 2500. Unique molecular identifiers were incorporated into TCR beta cDNA libraries to reduce PCR and sequencing biases. Per 1 to 10 million input T cells, some 500,000 cDNA molecules were obtained, such that each molecule approximated one T cell. The patient libraries were prepared and sequenced using the same protocol as the earlier healthy control dataset. Samples belonging to the same batch were prepared together, multiplexed and sequenced on a shared HiSeq lane. Per the authors' processing: Raw barcoded reads were processed with MIGEC, discarding single-read molecular identifier groups before consensus assembly and CDR3 extraction. Clonotype tables were post-analysed with VDJtools, normalizing diversity by down-sampling all datasets to the smallest sample size. To correct batch-related cross-sample contamination, repertoire overlap clustering matched CDR3 amino acid sequences but not nucleotide sequences. TCRdb reprocessing: public reads trimmed at Q25 with fastp, clones called with MiXCR, in-frame beta chains kept. Identical CDR3 protein sequences are pooled into one entry, listed with their most common genes and DNA. TCRdb, not the original authors, processed these V and J calls. The sample contains about 820,000 distinct CDR3 sequences, 53% of them found a single time. In total, the top ten clones hold under 6% of the sample.

To demonstrate the VDJtools post-analysis software, TCR beta repertoires were profiled from the peripheral blood of more than 10 young patients with multiple sclerosis. The multiple sclerosis patients were children and adolescents between roughly 6 and 15 years of age. Trimmed from V: 7 bases; trimmed from J: 6 bases; junction bases lacking a gene match: 11. The CDR3 measures 15 amino acids from cysteine to phenylalanine. Just CDR3 DNA is preserved here, 45 bases in frame from base 1. Comments on this clonotype: Its antigen specificity is not known. It has no much larger one-base neighbor in the sample; base qualities were not kept.

The receptor chain draws on TRBV12-3 or TRBV12-4 and TRBJ2-1; the junction holds 8 bases that match TRBD1. This clonotype was sampled from a girl aged 5 to 17 with multiple sclerosis. The material sequenced was blood. This receptor carries the CDR3 CASTLDRGLGNEQFF. The sequence in DNA is TGTGCCAGCACCCTAGACAGGGGCCTGGGCAATGAGCAGTTCTTC.